This TCR beta chain was observed in a study of blood T cell repertoires in COVID-19. The overall study: Sample material is recorded as cDNA or gDNA derived from T cells, B-cell-depleted T cells, or PBMCs.

Here immunoSEQ multiplex PCR was the method, and the copy in TCRdb shows in-frame clones only, minus some. Of fewer than 85,000 clones in the sample, around 67% were seen once. From germline, CDR1 is KGHDR and CDR2 SFDVKD. CDR3 size: 15 residues. V dropped 9 bases and J dropped 7; count of bases not matched to a gene: 12. This sequence was found in a human donor with acute or convalescent COVID-19. The donor label of this sample is uncertain. The V and J genes are TRBV24-1 and TRBJ2-1, with TRBD1 identical over 9 bases. Sequenced input: peripheral blood. The CDR3 DNA reads as TGTGCCACCGCGGGACAGGGATTCTTAGGGAATGAGCAGTTCTTC. As protein: CATAGQGFLGNEQFF.